Shown below are 8 T cell receptor beta chains from a single sample sequenced in a study of OX40 agonist ivuxolimab in advanced cancers. The table came from immunoSEQ multiplex PCR; TCRdb's copy has only in-frame clones and leaves some out. The table lists tens of thousands of clones, 89% of them singletons. Sequencing was performed on CD4+ or CD8+ T cells sorted from blood, taken in a trial of the OX40 agonist ivuxolimab. The receptor set was obtained from an adult with an advanced solid tumor such as melanoma, head and neck, liver or kidney cancer.

V and J are TRBV13 and TRBJ2-7; 8 positions match TRBD1. Unmatched junction bases numbered 3, after V lost 4 bases and J lost 4 bases. This CDR3 region has 13 residues. The germline gives CDR1 PRHDT, CDR2 FYEKMQ (reference sequence). The CDR3 loop is CASSSTGGYEQYF. DNA for the CDR3: TGTGCCAGCAGCTCCACAGGGGGTTACGAGCAGTACTTC.

The chain couples TRBV5-1 to TRBJ2-7, with 12 bases aligning to TRBD2. Per germline, CDR1 SGHRS and CDR2 YFSETQ. Germline trimming cut 4 bases from V and 1 base from J; bases unmatched to any gene: 21. This CDR3 region has 21 residues. CDR3 amino acids: CASSPLQLLAGGQFGSYEQYF. The CDR3 bases are TGCGCCAGCAGCCCCCTCCAATTGCTAGCGGGGGGGCAATTCGGTTCCTACGAGCAGTACTTC.

V is TRBV18 and J is TRBJ1-1; D gene ambiguous. Trimming cost V 0 bases and J 5 bases, with 25 bases left between them. Germline lookup yields CDR1 KGHSH and CDR2 LQKENI. The CDR3 has 19 amino acids. The CDR3 DNA reads TGTGCCAGCTCACCACCGGAGGGCGCAGAGCTAGTCCTCAGGACTGAAGCTTTCTTT. This codes for CASSPPEGAELVLRTEAFF.

The chain is built from TRBV19 and TRBJ1-1, with D possibly matching TRBD1 (5 bases). V lost 6 bases to trimming and J lost 0 bases, with 11 bases between them. The V gene's germline CDR1 is LNHDA and CDR2 SQIVND (reference sequence). This CDR3 is 14 amino acids long. The CDR3 sequence is CASSLGGMNTEAFF. Written as DNA, the CDR3 is TGTGCCAGTAGCCTGGGGGGTATGAACACTGAAGCTTTCTTT.

The rearrangement joins TRBV20-1 to TRBJ2-1; TRBD1 matches at 7 bases. The CDR3 has 10 amino acids. The germline CDR1 and CDR2 sequences are DFQATT and SNEGSKA (reference sequence). V lost 5 bases to trimming and J lost 10 bases; unmatched junction nucleotides: 2. The CDR3 region has the DNA TGCAGTGCTCTAGGGGGCGAGCAGTTCTTC. The encoded protein is CSALGGEQFF.

The rearrangement links TRBV19 to TRBJ2-7; D may match TRBD1 or TRBD2 (6 bases each). CDR3 length equals 13 residues. The germline V gene has CDR1 LNHDA and CDR2 SQIVND (reference sequence). Between the trimmed V and J ends, which lost 7 bases and 2 bases, there was a span of 12 bases. CDR3 in DNA: TGTGCCAGTAATCAAGGGGGGACCTACGAGCAGTACTTC. It encodes CASNQGGTYEQYF.

This chain connects TRBV7-9 to TRBJ2-1; D is unresolved. Germline lookup yields CDR1 SEHNR and CDR2 FQNEAQ (reference sequence). V shed 5 bases and J shed 5 bases, with 19 bases lying between them. The CDR3 loop spans 16 amino acids. The CDR3 protein is CASSPLTASQNNEQFF. Here the CDR3 DNA reads TGTGCCAGCAGCCCTCTCACGGCGTCACAGAACAATGAGCAGTTCTTC.

V gene TRBV27 combines with J gene TRBJ2-7; D is uncertain. The CDR3 spans 14 residues. Per germline, CDR1 MNHEY and CDR2 SMNVEV (reference sequence). Trimming took off 3 bases at V and 5 bases at J, with 14 bases between the two ends. CDR3 protein: CASSLVSGLDEQYF. CDR3 coding DNA: TGTGCCAGCAGTTTGGTTTCGGGTTTGGACGAGCAGTACTTC.